Sequencing of this TCR beta chain was carried out in a study of T cell responses to AZD1222 COVID-19 vaccine. Study outcomes and limitations: Vaccine-associated CD4 TCRs ranged over spike, dominating at 160-218 and 743-854. Close to half of all spike-specific TCRs reportedly target regions of the variants that are unmutated.

Note on this clone: The antigen remains undetermined.

The V end lost 4 bases, the J end lost 4 bases, and 13 bases lay between the germline ends. The CDR3 consists of 15 residues. Looked up from germline, CDR1 is ENHRY and CDR2 is SYGVKD. TCRdb keeps only in-frame clones here, not all; method: immunoSEQ multiplex PCR. The profile shows about 110,000 clones, roughly 90% of them singletons. The source was peripheral blood, collected on day 0 of AZD1222 vaccination. The sequence came from an adult in good health. The rearrangement uses TRBV10-3 and TRBJ2-2; tentatively, D is TRBD1 (5 bases). CDR3: CAISARRRGTGELFF. CDR3 bases: TGTGCCATCAGTGCCCGGCGTAGGGGCACCGGGGAGCTGTTTTTT.